Detailed here is one TCR beta chain. Its antigen is still unknown. The entry originates in a study of CD8 T cells in ankylosing spondylitis. Broader study findings: Typical of ankylosing spondylitis blood, it appeared, was a TCR beta motif of under 10 highly homologous variants. Certain motif variants had earlier been reported in reactive arthritis synovial fluid and blood. Disease-linked clones bore a CD8+ phenotype and were relatively rare in peripheral blood.

This CDR3 spans 14 amino acids. V trimming: 5 bases; J trimming: 10 bases; junction bases outside the gene matches: 5. Germline CDR1 is SEHNR and CDR2 is FQNEAQ (reference sequence). 5'-RACE, quantitative and with molecular barcodes, yielded the TCR beta libraries. TCRdb processed the 5' RACE reads anew with MiXCR; each CDR3 protein has one entry. The repertoire has about 180,000 distinct CDR3 sequences, 9.8% of them found once; the top ten carry about 14%. This sequence joins TRBV7-9 and TRBJ2-1, with 13 bases lining up with TRBD2. The sample consisted of blood, either unsorted or a sorted T cell fraction (not recorded which). The sequence came from a female donor with ankylosing spondylitis or in good health (not recorded which). In DNA form, the CDR3 reads TGTGCCAGCAGCGGACTAGCGGGAGTCCGCGAGCAGTTCTTC. It is translated as CASSGLAGVREQFF.